This T cell receptor beta chain was retrieved from a study of B cell selection in AIRE deficiency. Study-wide points: AIRE-deficient Tconv and Treg repertoires matched healthy donors in TCRBV, CDR3 length, diversity.

Conventional CD4 T cells were sorted as CD4+CD127+ cells. The method was immunoSEQ multiplex PCR; TCRdb's version includes in-frame clones alone and lacks a portion of them. Among fewer than 30,000 clones, 95% to 96% were seen once, and the ten largest hold 0.24%. Concerning this clone itself: Its antigen is as yet unknown.

CDR1 is SGHDT and CDR2 is YYEEEE in the germline V gene. The CDR3 consists of 13 residues. Trimming removed 4 bases at V and 4 bases at J, with 10 bases between. The source material was CD4+CD127+ conventional T cells sorted from PBMCs. V usage is TRBV5-6 and J usage is TRBJ2-3; D gene uncertain. The sequence derives from a human donor in good health. CDR3 DNA sequence: TGTGCCAGCAGCCCCACCCCCCCAGATACGCAGTATTTT. It codes for CASSPTPPDTQYF.